This entry concerns a single TCR beta chain. The table came from immunoSEQ multiplex PCR; TCRdb's copy has only in-frame clones and leaves some out. The sample contains about 42,000 clones, approximately 80% of which appear only once. This record belongs to a study of neoadjuvant anti-PD-1 for oral cavity cancer. The sample's time point: after neoadjuvant nivolumab, at surgical resection. This sequence was found in a person aged 40 to 85 with oral cavity squamous cell carcinoma. The source material was PBMCs, sampled after nivolumab (anti-PD-1) treatment.

CDR3 nucleotides: TGTGCCAGCAGCTTCGTTTGGAACACTGAAGCTTTCTTT. It is translated as CASSFVWNTEAFF. The chain uses TRBV5-5 and TRBJ1-1; no clear D. The germline CDR1 and CDR2 sequences are SGHKS and YYEKEE (reference sequence). V lost 2 bases and J 1 base, leaving 6 bases between the germline ends. The CDR3 length is 13 residues.